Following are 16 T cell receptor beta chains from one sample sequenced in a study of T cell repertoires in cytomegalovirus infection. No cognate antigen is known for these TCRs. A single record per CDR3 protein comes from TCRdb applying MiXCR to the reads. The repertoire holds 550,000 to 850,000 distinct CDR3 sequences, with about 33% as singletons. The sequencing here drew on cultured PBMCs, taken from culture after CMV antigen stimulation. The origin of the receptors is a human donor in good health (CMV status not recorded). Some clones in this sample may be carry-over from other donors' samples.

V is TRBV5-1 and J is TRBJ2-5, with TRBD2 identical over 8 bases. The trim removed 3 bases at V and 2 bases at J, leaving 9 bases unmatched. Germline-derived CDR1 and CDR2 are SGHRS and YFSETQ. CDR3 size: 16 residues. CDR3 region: CASSSGLARFQETQYF. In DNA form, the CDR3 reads TGCGCCAGCAGCTCAGGACTAGCCCGCTTTCAAGAGACCCAGTACTTC.

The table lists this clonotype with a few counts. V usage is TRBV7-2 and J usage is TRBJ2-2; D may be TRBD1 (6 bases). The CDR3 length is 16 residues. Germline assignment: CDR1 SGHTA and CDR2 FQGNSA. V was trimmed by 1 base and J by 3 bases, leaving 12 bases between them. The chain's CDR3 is CASSLVGQPHTGELFF. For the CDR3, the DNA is TGTGCCAGCAGCTTAGTCGGACAGCCTCACACCGGGGAGCTGTTTTTT.

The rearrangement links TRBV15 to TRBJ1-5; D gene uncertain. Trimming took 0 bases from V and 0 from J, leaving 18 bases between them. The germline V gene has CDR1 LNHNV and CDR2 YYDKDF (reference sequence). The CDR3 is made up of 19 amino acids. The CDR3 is CATSRDDGPELYSNQPQHF. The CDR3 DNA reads TGTGCCACCAGCAGAGATGACGGGCCAGAGCTTTATAGCAATCAGCCCCAGCATTTT.

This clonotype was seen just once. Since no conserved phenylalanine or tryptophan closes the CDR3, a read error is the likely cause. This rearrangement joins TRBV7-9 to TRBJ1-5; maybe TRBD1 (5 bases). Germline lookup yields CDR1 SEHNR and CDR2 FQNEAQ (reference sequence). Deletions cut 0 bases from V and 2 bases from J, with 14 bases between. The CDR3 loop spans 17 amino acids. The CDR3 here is CASSLAAGGSGNQPQHL. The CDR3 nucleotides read TGTGCCAGCAGCTTAGCGGCTGGGGGGAGCGGCAATCAGCCCCAGCATTTA.

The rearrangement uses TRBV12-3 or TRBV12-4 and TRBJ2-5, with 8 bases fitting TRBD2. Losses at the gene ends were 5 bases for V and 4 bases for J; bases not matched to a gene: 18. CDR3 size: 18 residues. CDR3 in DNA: TGTGCCAGCAGTCTACGGAGGACTAGCAGGGGAAACTCAGAGACCCAGTACTTC. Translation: CASSLRRTSRGNSETQYF.

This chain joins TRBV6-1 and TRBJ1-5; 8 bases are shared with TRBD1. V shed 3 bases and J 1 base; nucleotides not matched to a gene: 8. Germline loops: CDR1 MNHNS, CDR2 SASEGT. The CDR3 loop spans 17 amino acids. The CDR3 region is CASSEPRRGRSNQPQHF. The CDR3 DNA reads TGTGCCAGCAGTGAGCCTCGCAGGGGGCGAAGCAATCAGCCCCAGCATTTT.

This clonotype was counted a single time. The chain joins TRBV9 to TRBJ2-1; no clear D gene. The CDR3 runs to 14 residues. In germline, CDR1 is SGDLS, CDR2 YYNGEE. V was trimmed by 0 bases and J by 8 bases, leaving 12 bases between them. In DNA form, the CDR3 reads TGTGCCAGCAGCGTAGGACCCAGGATTCATGAGCAGTTCTTC. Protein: CASSVGPRIHEQFF.

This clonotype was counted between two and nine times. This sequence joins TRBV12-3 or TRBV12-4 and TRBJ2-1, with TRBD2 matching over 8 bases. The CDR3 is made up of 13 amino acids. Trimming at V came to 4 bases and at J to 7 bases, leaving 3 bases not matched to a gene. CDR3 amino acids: CASSSLAGNEQFF. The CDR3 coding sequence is TGTGCCAGCAGTTCCCTAGCGGGTAATGAGCAGTTCTTC.

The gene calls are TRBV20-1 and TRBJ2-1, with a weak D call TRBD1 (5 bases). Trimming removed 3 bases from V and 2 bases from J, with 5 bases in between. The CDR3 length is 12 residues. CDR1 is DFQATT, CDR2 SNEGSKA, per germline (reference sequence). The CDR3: CSARDTYNEQFF. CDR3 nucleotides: TGCAGTGCTAGGGACACCTACAATGAGCAGTTCTTC.

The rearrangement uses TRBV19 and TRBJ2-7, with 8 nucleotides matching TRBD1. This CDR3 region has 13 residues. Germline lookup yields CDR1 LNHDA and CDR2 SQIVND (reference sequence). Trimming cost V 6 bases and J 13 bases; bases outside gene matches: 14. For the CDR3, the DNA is TGTGCCAGTAGCGATGGACAGGGACGACTTTCCTACTTC. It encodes CASSDGQGRLSYF. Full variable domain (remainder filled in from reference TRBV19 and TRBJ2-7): DGGITQSPKYLFRKEGQNVTLSCEQNLNHDAMYWYRQDPGQGLRLIYYSQIVNDFQKGDIAEGYSVSREKKESFPLTVTSAQKNPTAFYLCASSDGQGRLSYFGPGTRLTVT.

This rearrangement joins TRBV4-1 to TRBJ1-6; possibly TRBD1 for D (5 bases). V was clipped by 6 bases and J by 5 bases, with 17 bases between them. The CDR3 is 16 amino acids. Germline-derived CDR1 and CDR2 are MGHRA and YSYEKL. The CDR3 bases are TGCGCCAGCAGTCTCATCAGGGCAGAAAATAATTCACCCCTCCACTTT. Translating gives CASSLIRAENNSPLHF.

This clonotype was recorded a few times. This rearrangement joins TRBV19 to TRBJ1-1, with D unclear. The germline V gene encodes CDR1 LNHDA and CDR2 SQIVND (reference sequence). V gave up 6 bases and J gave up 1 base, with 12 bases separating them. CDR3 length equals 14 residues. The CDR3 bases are TGTGCCAGTAGCATCACGTGGGCGAACACTGAAGCTTTCTTT. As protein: CASSITWANTEAFF.

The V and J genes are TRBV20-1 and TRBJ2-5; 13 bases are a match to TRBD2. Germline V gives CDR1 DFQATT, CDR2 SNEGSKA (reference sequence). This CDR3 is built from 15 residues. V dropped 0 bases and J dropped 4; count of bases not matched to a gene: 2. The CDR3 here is CSAREGLAGIETQYF. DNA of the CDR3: TGCAGTGCTAGAGAGGGACTAGCGGGAATAGAGACCCAGTACTTC.

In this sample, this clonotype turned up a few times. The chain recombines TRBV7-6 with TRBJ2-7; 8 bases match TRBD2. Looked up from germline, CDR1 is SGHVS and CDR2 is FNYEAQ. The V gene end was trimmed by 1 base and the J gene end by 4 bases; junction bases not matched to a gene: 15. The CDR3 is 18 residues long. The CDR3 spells CASSLEAGWGGGPYEQYF. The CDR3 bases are TGTGCCAGCAGCTTAGAGGCCGGGTGGGGCGGGGGGCCTTACGAGCAGTACTTC.

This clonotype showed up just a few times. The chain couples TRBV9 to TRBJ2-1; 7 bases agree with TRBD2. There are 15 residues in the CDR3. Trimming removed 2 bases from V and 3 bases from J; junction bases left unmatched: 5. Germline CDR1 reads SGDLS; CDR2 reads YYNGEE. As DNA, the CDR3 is TGTGCCAGCAGCGTGGGGGGACTACACTACAATGAGCAGTTCTTC. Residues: CASSVGGLHYNEQFF.

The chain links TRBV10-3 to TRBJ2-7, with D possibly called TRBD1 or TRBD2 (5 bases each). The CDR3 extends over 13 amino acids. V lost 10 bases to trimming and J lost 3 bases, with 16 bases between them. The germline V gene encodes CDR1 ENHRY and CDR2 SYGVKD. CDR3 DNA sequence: TGTGCCAGCCGGCCGGGACCAGACTACGAGCAGTACTTC. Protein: CASRPGPDYEQYF.